Below, one T cell receptor (beta chain) is given with its context. This specimen belongs to a study of response to subunit inactivated influenza vaccine. In TCRdb, the RT-PCR reads were re-called with MiXCR into one record per CDR3 protein. The data contain some 540,000 distinct CDR3 sequences, under 25% of them singletons. Germline CDR1 is SEHNR and CDR2 is FQNEAQ (reference sequence). CDR3 length: 15 amino acids. The V and J ends lost 5 bases and 4 bases, in that order; junction bases with no gene match: 6. This sample was also put to use in a study of T cells expressing NK-cell markers. In that study: Generation of TCR beta cDNA was performed by 5'RACE template switching incorporating UMIs. Cells sorted as CD3+CD56+NKG2C+, CD3+CD56+NKG2C- and CD3+CD56-NKG2C+ T cells supplied the TCR beta repertoires. Several experiments added an anti-gamma-delta TCR antibody to sort only alpha-beta TCR T cells. The study found dominant NKG2C+ clonotypes at about 1.0-8% of CD8+ T cells in 5 or 6 donors.

Sequencing was performed on CD4+ T cells sorted from PBMCs, taken approximately 13 days after vaccination. J is TRBJ1-5 and V is TRBV7-9, with 9 bases identical to TRBD1. The TCR comes from a man aged 45-60 years who received an inactivated influenza vaccine. The CDR3 spells CASSPTGQGNQPQHF. The DNA of the CDR3 is TGTGCCAGCAGCCCTACAGGACAGGGGAATCAGCCCCAGCATTTT.